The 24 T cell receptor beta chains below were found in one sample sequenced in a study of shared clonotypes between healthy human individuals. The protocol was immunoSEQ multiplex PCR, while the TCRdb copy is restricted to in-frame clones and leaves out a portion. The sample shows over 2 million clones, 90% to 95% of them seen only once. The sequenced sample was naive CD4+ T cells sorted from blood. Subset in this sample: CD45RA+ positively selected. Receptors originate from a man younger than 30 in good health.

The CDR3 DNA reads TGTGCCAGCACCTCAGCGTCCTCTGGAAACACCATATATTTT. This sequence encodes CASTSASSGNTIYF. V is TRBV6-6 and J is TRBJ1-3, with D unclear. The CDR3 covers 14 residues. Germline lookup yields CDR1 MNHNY and CDR2 SVGAGI (reference sequence). Trimming left V 7 bases short and J 0 bases short, with 10 bases between.

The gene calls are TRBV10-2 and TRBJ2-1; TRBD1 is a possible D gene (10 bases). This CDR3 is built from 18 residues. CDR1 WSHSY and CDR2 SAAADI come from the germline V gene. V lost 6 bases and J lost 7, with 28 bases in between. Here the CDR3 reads CASSQDRGFLAGRNEQFF. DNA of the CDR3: TGCGCCAGCAGCCAGGACAGGGGGTTTCTAGCGGGACGGAATGAGCAGTTCTTC.

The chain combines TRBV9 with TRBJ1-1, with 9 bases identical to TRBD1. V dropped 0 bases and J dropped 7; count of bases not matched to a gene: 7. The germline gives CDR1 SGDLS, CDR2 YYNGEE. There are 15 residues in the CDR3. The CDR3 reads CASSVASGQGSEAFF. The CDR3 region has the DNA TGTGCCAGCAGCGTAGCTTCGGGACAGGGTAGTGAAGCTTTCTTT.

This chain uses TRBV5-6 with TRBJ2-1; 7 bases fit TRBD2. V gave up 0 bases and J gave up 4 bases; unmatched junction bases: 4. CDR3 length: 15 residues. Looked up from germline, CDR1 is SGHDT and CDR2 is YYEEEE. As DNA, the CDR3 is TGTGCCAGCAGCTTGGAAGGACTAGGGTACAATGAGCAGTTCTTC. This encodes CASSLEGLGYNEQFF.

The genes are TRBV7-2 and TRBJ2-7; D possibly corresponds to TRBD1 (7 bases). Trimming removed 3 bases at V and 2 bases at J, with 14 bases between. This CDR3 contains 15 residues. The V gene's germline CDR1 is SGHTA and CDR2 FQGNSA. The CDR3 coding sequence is TGTGCCAGCAGCTTTATCCCCAGGGGGGCCTACGAGCAGTACTTC. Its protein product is CASSFIPRGAYEQYF.

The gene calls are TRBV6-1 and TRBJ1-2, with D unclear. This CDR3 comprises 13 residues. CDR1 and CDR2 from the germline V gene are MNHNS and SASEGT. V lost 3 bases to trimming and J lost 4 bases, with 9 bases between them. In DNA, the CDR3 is TGTGCCAGCAGTGACAGACGAGTCTATGGCTACACCTTC. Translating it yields CASSDRRVYGYTF.

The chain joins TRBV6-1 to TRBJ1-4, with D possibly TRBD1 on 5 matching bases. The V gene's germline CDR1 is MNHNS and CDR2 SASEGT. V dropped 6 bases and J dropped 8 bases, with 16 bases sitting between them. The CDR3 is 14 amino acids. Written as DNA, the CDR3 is TGTGCCAGCAGGGTGGGGGAATACCAGGAAAAACTGTTTTTT. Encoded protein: CASRVGEYQEKLFF.

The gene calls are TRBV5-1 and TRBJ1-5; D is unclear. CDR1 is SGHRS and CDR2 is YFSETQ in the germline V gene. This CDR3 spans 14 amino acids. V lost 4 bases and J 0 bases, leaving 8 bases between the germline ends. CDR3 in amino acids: CASSQDYSNQPQHF. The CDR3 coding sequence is TGCGCCAGCAGCCAGGATTATAGCAATCAGCCCCAGCATTTT.

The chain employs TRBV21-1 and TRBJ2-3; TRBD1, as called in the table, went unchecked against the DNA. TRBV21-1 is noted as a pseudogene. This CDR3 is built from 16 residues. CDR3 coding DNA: TGTGCCAGCAGCAAAGTAGGGGATTTTTTCACAGATACGCAGTATTTT. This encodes CASSKVGDFFTDTQYF.

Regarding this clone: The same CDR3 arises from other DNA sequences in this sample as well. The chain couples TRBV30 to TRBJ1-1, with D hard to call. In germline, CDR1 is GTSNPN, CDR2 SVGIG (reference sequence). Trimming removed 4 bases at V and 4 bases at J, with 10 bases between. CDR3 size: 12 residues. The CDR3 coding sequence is TGTGCCTGGACCGGATCGGGCACTGAAGCTTTCTTT. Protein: CAWTGSGTEAFF.

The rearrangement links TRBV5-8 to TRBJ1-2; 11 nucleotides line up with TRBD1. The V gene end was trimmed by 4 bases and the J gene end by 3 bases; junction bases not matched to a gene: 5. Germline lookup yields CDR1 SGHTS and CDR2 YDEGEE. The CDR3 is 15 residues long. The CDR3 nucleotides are TGTGCCAGCAGCCCGTGGACAGGGGGCGACTATGGCTACACCTTC. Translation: CASSPWTGGDYGYTF.

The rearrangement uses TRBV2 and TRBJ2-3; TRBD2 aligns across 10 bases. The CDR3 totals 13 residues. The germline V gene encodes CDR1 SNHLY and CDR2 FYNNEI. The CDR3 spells CAGAGGDQDTQYF. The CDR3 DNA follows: TGTGCTGGAGCGGGGGGGGATCAAGATACGCAGTATTTT.

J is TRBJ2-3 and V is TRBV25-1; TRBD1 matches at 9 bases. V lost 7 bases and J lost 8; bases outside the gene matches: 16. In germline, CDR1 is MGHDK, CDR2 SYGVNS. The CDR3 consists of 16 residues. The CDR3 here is CASTVTGGQGGSTQYF. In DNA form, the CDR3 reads TGTGCCAGCACCGTAACCGGGGGACAGGGAGGGAGTACGCAGTATTTT.

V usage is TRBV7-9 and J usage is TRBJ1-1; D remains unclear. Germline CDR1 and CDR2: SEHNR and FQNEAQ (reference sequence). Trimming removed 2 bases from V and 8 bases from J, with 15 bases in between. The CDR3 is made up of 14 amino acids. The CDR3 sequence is CASSLSGDLREAFF. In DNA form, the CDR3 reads TGTGCCAGCAGCTTATCGGGAGACCTCCGAGAAGCTTTCTTT. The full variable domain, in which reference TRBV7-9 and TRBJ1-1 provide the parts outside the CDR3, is DTGVSQNPRHKITKRGQNVTFRCDPISEHNRLYWYRQTLGQGPEFLTYFQNEAQLEKSRLLSDRFSAERPKGSFSTLEIQRTEQGDSAMYLCASSLSGDLREAFFGQGTRLTVV.

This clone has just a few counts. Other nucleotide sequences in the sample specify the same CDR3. Here the CDR3 reads CASSVEGGTEAFF. CDR3 sequence (DNA): TGTGCCAGCAGCGTAGAGGGGGGCACTGAAGCTTTCTTT. The V gene is TRBV9, the J gene TRBJ1-1; weak D call: TRBD1 (6 bases). Germline V lookup: CDR1 SGDLS, CDR2 YYNGEE. Trimming took 0 bases from V and 4 from J, leaving 7 bases between them. This CDR3 region has 13 residues.

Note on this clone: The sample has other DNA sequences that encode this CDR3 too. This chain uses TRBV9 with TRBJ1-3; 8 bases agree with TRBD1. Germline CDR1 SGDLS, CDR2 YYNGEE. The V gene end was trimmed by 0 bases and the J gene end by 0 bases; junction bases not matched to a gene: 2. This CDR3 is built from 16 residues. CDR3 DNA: TGTGCCAGCAGCGTAGGGACAGGGAGCTCTGGAAACACCATATATTTT. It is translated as CASSVGTGSSGNTIYF.

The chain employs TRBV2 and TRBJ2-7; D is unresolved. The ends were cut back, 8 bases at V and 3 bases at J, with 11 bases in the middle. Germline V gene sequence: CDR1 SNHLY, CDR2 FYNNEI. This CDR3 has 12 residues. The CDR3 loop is CASGTNGYEQYF. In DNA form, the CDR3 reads TGTGCCAGCGGAACGAACGGCTACGAGCAGTACTTC.

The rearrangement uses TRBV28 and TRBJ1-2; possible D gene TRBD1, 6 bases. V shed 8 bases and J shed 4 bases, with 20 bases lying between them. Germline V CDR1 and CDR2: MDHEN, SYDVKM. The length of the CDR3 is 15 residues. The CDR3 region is CASQDPRGLVYGYTF. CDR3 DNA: TGTGCCAGCCAAGACCCCCGGGGGCTGGTCTATGGCTACACCTTC.

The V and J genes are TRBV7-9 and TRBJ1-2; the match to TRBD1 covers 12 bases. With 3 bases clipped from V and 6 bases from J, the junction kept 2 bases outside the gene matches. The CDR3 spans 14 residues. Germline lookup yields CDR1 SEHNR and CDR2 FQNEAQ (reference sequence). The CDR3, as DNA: TGTGCCAGCAGCTTGGGACAGGGGGCGGATGGCTACACCTTC. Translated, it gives CASSLGQGADGYTF.

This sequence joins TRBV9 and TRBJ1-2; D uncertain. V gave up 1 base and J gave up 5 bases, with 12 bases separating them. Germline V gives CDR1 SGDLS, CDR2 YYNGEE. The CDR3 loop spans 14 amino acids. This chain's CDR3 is CASSVRRVEYGYTF. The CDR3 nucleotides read TGTGCCAGCAGCGTAAGGAGGGTAGAGTATGGCTACACCTTC.

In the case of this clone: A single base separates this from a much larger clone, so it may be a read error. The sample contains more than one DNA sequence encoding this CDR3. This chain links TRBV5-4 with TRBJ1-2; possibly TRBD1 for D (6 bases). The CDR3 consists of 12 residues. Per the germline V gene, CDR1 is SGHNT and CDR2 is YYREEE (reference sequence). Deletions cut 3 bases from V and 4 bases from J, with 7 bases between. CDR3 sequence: CASSSDSYGYTF. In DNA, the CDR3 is TGTGCCAGCAGCTCGGACAGCTATGGCTACACCTTC.

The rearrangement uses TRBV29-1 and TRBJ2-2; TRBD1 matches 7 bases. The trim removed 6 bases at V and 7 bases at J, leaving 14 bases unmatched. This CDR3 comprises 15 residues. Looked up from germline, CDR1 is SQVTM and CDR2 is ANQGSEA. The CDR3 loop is CSVAQGTGDGGELFF. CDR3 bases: TGCAGCGTAGCACAAGGAACAGGGGATGGCGGGGAGCTGTTTTTT.

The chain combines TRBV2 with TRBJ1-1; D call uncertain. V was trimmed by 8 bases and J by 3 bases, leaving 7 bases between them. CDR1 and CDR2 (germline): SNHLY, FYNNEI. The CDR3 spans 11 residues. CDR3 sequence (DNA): TGTGCCAGCCTCCTGTACACTGAAGCTTTCTTT. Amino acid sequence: CASLLYTEAFF. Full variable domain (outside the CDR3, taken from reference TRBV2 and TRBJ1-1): EPEVTQTPSHQVTQMGQEVILRCVPISNHLYFYWYRQILGQKVEFLVSFYNNEISEKSEIFDDQFSVERPDGSNFTLKIRSTKLEDSAMYFCASLLYTEAFFGQGTRLTVV.

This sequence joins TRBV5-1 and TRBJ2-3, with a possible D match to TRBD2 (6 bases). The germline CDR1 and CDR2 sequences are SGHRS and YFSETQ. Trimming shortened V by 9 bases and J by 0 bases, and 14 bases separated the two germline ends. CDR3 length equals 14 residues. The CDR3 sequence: CATSTSPSTDTQYF. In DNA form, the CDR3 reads TGCGCCACCTCTACTAGCCCTAGCACAGATACGCAGTATTTT.